Listed below are T cell receptor beta chains from one sample, sequenced in a study of CD8 T cells in ankylosing spondylitis. In TCRdb, the 5' RACE reads were re-called with MiXCR into one record per CDR3 protein. The sample contains 700,000 or so distinct CDR3 sequences, 15% to 20% of which appear only once. The sequencing input was blood, either unsorted or a sorted T cell fraction (not recorded which). The receptors were gathered from a male donor with ankylosing spondylitis. CDR3s leave out the opening cysteine and the closing phenylalanine or tryptophan.

ASSSRYGTGGADTQY	TRBV27	TRBJ2-3
ASSSGLADEQY	TRBV12-3/TRBV12-4	TRBJ2-7
ASRTGTQETQY	TRBV5-1	TRBJ2-5
SAALDGGANEQY	TRBV20-1	TRBJ2-7
ASSFWQGASGYT	TRBV12-3/TRBV12-4	TRBJ1-2
ASGPDGSLGDYGYT	TRBV19	TRBJ1-2
SARSQTSGSYNEQF	TRBV20-1	TRBJ2-1
SARETGNTEAF	TRBV20-1	TRBJ1-1
ASSQQGLGYGYT	TRBV7-9	TRBJ1-2
ASSPYGLARFFDNEQF	TRBV27	TRBJ2-1
ASSLEWTSYEQY	TRBV11-2	TRBJ2-7
ASSLEGGRYNEQF	TRBV7-9	TRBJ2-1
ASSLTGTGWDTEAF	TRBV5-1	TRBJ1-1
ASSPGQGSGTGELF	TRBV7-8	TRBJ2-2
ASSELRNEQF	TRBV25-1	TRBJ2-1
ATSDTGTGDYNEQF	TRBV24-1	TRBJ2-1
ASRFGQIDTGELF	TRBV6-1	TRBJ2-2
SAREVTGQSYEQY	TRBV20-1	TRBJ2-7
SVGTGTLNEQF	TRBV29-1	TRBJ2-1
ASSLLGEALY	TRBV27	TRBJ2-7
ASSLWEKSTEAF	TRBV7-8	TRBJ1-1
ASSLSPVDSPYEQY	TRBV27	TRBJ2-7
ASSLGEAGWFEKLF	TRBV12-3/TRBV12-4	TRBJ1-4
ASSLWGGGRRPQH	TRBV5-6	TRBJ1-5
SARDGKSTDTQY	TRBV20-1	TRBJ2-3
ASGPSGTDYSNQPQH	TRBV12-5	TRBJ1-5
ASSSTLIRAASPKNTGELF	TRBV11-3	TRBJ2-2
ASSPLAGGPGTDTQY	TRBV5-1	TRBJ2-3
ASSSSLNEQF	TRBV7-9	TRBJ2-1
ASSQDRTSGREEF	TRBV4-3	TRBJ2-1
ASSLWDRVYNEQF	TRBV28	TRBJ2-1
SVEGLAGDSYEQY	TRBV29-1	TRBJ2-7
ASSLLTSGYSYEQY	TRBV28	TRBJ2-7
ASSLGAGVIIYEQY	TRBV5-5	TRBJ2-7
ASGRTRGGNEQY	TRBV6-1	TRBJ2-7
ASSSRGTTYEQY	TRBV5-1	TRBJ2-7
ASSRNWGSETQY	TRBV3-1	TRBJ2-5
ASSLVGGLANEQF	TRBV14	TRBJ2-1
STTRPGVPEQF	TRBV20-1	TRBJ2-1
AISPGTGRSPLH	TRBV10-3	TRBJ1-6
ASSQDWNYDGYT	TRBV3-1	TRBJ1-2
ASSQDAGSGRSTDTQY	TRBV3-1	TRBJ2-3
ASSLLISPYEQY	TRBV12-3/TRBV12-4	TRBJ2-7
ASSQMAASGADTQY	TRBV4-3	TRBJ2-3
ASRGMGYYNEQF	TRBV27	TRBJ2-1
ASSDDRSSSYNEQF	TRBV12-3/TRBV12-4	TRBJ2-1
SVARGASYNEQF	TRBV29-1	TRBJ2-1
ASSYAGDTQY	TRBV6-2/TRBV6-3	TRBJ2-3
ASSLGSTGDEQF	TRBV7-9	TRBJ2-1
ASSPSRGFGVADTQY	TRBV7-9	TRBJ2-3
ATSRDSGSPYNEQF	TRBV15	TRBJ2-1
SVEPGQGAYEQY	TRBV29-1	TRBJ2-7
ASTQGSYEQY	TRBV19	TRBJ2-7
ASSRLTTGGYTGELF	TRBV7-6	TRBJ2-2